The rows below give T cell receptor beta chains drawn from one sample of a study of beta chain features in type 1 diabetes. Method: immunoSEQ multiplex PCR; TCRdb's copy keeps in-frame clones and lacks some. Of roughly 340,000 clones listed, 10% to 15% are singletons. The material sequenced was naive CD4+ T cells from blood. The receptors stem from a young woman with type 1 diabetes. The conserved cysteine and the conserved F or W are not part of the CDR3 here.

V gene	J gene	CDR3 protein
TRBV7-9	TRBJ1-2	ASSPTGARGGYT
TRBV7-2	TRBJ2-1	ASSFPSGNRVQF
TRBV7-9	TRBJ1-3	ASSPGTSGNTIY
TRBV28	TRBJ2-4	ATRTGRNIQY
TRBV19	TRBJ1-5	ASTPGTAEAQPQH
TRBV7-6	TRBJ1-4	ASSPGATNEKLF
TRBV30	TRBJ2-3	AWSASGSFADTQY
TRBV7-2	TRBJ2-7	ASSPGLAGGGQY
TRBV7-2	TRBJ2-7	ASSLAIANEQY
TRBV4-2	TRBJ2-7	ASSQDRAYEQY
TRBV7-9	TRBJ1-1	ASSSLSVLDTEAF
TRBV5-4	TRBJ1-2	ASSYSTGLGYT
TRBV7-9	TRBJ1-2	ASSSSYGYT
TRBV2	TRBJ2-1	ASRVTTGRGYNEQF
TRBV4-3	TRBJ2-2	ASSLQTRNTGELF
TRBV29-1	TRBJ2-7	GGGNAYEQY
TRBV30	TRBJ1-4	AWSEQVNEKLF
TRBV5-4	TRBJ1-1	ASSDDNFTEAF
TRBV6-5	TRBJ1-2	ASSYTGQGTGYT
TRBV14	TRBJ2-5	ASSQLRGGFQETQY
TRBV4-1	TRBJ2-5	ASSRNGRGGETQY
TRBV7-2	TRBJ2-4	ASSLAGTGGRWAKNIQY
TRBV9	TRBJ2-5	ASSDSQGAFQETQY
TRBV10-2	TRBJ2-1	AGADSSYNEQF
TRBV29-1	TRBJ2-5	SALGLAQETQY
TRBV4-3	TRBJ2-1	ASSQDSRVNEQF
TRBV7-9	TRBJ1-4	ASSLNQEKLF
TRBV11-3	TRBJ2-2	ASSRRAGSAGELF
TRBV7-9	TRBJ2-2	ASSLSSQGPGELF
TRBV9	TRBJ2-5	ASSVASGGVETQY
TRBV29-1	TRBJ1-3	SYRAVGGNTIY
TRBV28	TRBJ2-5	ASSFLQETQY
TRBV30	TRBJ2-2	AWTNPRRWTGELF
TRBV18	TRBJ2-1	ASSPREFGNEQF
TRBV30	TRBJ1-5	AWERGQGQPQH
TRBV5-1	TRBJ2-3	ASSLEGGRVTDTQY
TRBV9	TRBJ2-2	ASSWGDRGTGELF
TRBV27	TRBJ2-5	ASNLAGEETQY
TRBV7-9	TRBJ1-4	ASSLRGGNEKLF
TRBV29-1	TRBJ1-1	SVQGLGTEAF
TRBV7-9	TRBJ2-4	ASSLGQAIAKNIQY
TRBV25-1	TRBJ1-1	ASSEWSGKAF
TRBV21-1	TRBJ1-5	ASIGGKPQH
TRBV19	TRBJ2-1	ASYSGTSSYNEQF
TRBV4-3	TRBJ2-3	ASSQNSGITDTQY
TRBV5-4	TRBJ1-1	ASSLGQPNTEAF
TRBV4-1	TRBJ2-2	ASSQGRGRDTGELF
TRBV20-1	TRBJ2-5	SAGPGETQY
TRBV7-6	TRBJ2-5	ASSLGISGGSETQY
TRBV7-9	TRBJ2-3	ASSSTRGWDTQY
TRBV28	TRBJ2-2	ASSPPPGTSGNTGELF
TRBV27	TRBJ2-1	ASRPGLATEQF
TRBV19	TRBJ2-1	ASSMASGSYNEQF
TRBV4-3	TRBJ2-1	ASSQEAGTSGSDEQF
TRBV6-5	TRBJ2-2	ASSLFGTGLTGELF